This T cell receptor beta chain was sequenced in a study of T cell responses to AZD1222 COVID-19 vaccine. Study details: Investigators merged groups given second doses at roughly 4 or roughly 12 weeks. Study-level results: The number of AZD1222 recipients seropositive at baseline was only 5 to 7. White British people made up most donors, females outnumbered males, and clonal diversity was possibly underestimated.

Trimming took off 3 bases at V and 0 bases at J, with 9 bases between the two ends. This CDR3 is built from 15 residues. CDR1 LNHDA and CDR2 SQIVND come from the germline V gene (reference sequence). Regarding this clone: The antigen is not known.

Data came from immunoSEQ multiplex PCR; TCRdb stores just in-frame clones and leaves some out. The data show around 87,000 clones, roughly 88% seen once. The sequence was obtained from an adult in good health. The source material was peripheral blood, sampled on day 0 of AZD1222 vaccination. The chain uses TRBV19 and TRBJ1-5, with D hard to call. CDR3 sequence reads: CASSMAPYSNQPQHF. CDR3 DNA sequence: TGTGCCAGTAGTATGGCACCTTATAGCAATCAGCCCCAGCATTTT.